Listed below are T cell receptor beta chains from one sample, sequenced in a study of Ad26.COV2.S vaccination and SARS-CoV-2 variants. TCRdb's table, derived via immunoSEQ multiplex PCR, lists solely in-frame clones and lacks some. The table has roughly 320,000 clones, roughly 91% seen once. This specimen consisted of peripheral blood, obtained in a trial of Ad26.COV2.S vaccine versus placebo. The source of these receptors is a person between 18 and 59 years old who received the Ad26.COV2.S COVID-19 vaccine or a placebo. The CDR3 runs from the conserved cysteine through the conserved F or W. D genes are given only for firm matches. Some rows have no size entry. The others give once, few or many, or a class for an expanded clone.

TRBJ2-7 | - | TRBV10-3 | - | CAISEGVGEQYF | TGTGCCATCAGTGAGGGGGTTGGGGAGCAGTACTTC
TRBJ1-1 | - | TRBV9 | - | CASSQGGPNTEAFF | TGTGCCAGCAGCCAAGGAGGACCGAACACTGAAGCTTTCTTT
TRBJ1-1 | - | TRBV29-1 | - | CSASRAGAYTEAFF | TGCAGCGCTTCTCGGGCAGGGGCTTACACTGAAGCTTTCTTT
TRBJ1-4 | TRBD1 | TRBV7-9 | - | CASSPGTGDNEKLFF | TGTGCCAGCAGCCCCGGGACAGGGGATAATGAAAAACTGTTTTTT
TRBJ1-6 | TRBD1 | TRBV9 | - | CASSVGGQGMDNSPLHF | TGTGCCAGCAGCGTAGGGGGACAGGGTATGGATAATTCACCCCTCCACTTT
TRBJ1-5 | - | TRBV27 | - | CASSFRQEGNQPQHF | TGTGCCAGCAGTTTCCGGCAGGAAGGCAATCAGCCCCAGCATTTT
TRBJ2-7 | - | TRBV4-3 | - | CASSHQTGLSYEQYF | TGCGCCAGCAGCCACCAGACAGGATTATCCTACGAGCAGTACTTC
TRBJ2-7 | - | TRBV27 | - | CASSSGQNEQYF | TGTGCCAGCAGTTCGGGCCAGAACGAGCAGTACTTC
TRBJ2-1 | TRBD2 | TRBV7-9 | - | CASSSGRGYEQFF | TGTGCCAGCAGCTCGGGGCGGGGGTATGAGCAGTTCTTC
TRBJ1-1 | - | TRBV4-2 | - | CASSSLRGAPEAFF | TGTGCCAGCAGCTCCCTCCGGGGGGCCCCTGAAGCTTTCTTT
TRBJ2-7 | TRBD1 | TRBV7-6 | - | CASSLGQGLSYEQYF | TGTGCCAGCAGCTTGGGACAGGGTCTTTCCTACGAGCAGTACTTC
TRBJ1-1 | - | TRBV27 | once | CASSPRGFF | TGTGCCAGCAGCCCCAGGGGCTTCTTT
TRBJ2-3 | - | TRBV7-9 | - | CASSFSTDTQYF | TGTGCCAGCAGCTTCAGCACAGATACGCAGTATTTT
TRBJ2-2 | - | TRBV4-1 | - | CASSQSAPDTGELFF | TGCGCCAGCAGCCAGAGCGCCCCTGACACCGGGGAGCTGTTTTTT
TRBJ1-3 | - | TRBV6-6 | - | CASGLTGTGNTIYF | TGTGCCAGCGGACTTACAGGGACTGGAAACACCATATATTTT
TRBJ2-1 | TRBD2 | TRBV7-2 | - | CASSRTSGAYNEQFF | TGTGCCAGCAGCCGTACTAGCGGGGCCTACAATGAGCAGTTCTTC
TRBJ2-7 | - | TRBV12-5 | - | CASGSAGTLYEQYF | TGTGCTAGTGGTTCCGCCGGGACCCTCTACGAGCAGTACTTC
TRBJ2-2 | TRBD1 | TRBV5-1 | - | CASSLSGQGKNTGELFF | TGCGCCAGCAGCTTGTCGGGACAGGGGAAAAACACCGGGGAGCTGTTTTTT
TRBJ2-7 | TRBD2 | TRBV4-2 | - | CASREEGRGDSYEQYF | TGTGCCAGCAGGGAAGAGGGGCGGGGGGACTCCTACGAGCAGTACTTC
TRBJ2-7 | - | TRBV9 | - | CASSVGGRPYEQYF | TGTGCCAGCAGCGTAGGAGGGAGGCCCTACGAGCAGTACTTC
TRBJ2-7 | - | TRBV20-1 | once | CSASAASYEQYF | TGCAGTGCTAGTGCAGCAAGCTACGAGCAGTACTTC
TRBJ1-1 | - | TRBV5-5 | - | CASSLVVLSTEAFF | TGTGCCAGCAGCTTGGTCGTACTTAGCACTGAAGCTTTCTTT
TRBJ2-2 | TRBD1 | TRBV30 | - | CALDRDSSGELFF | TGTGCCTTGGACAGGGATTCATCCGGGGAGCTGTTTTTT
TRBJ2-1 | TRBD2 | TRBV11-2 | once | CASSPQRGAYNEQFF | TGTGCCAGCAGCCCCCAGCGGGGAGCTTACAATGAGCAGTTCTTC
TRBJ1-1 | - | TRBV7-9 | - | CASSLDGGNTEAFF | TGTGCCAGCAGCTTAGACGGGGGTAACACTGAAGCTTTCTTT
TRBJ2-7 | - | TRBV4-2 | few | CASSQGPDGTAPYEQYF | TGTGCCAGCAGCCAAGGCCCGGATGGGACGGCACCCTACGAGCAGTACTTC
TRBJ2-6 | - | TRBV5-1 | - | CASSLGGAEGANVLTF | TGCGCCAGCAGCTTGGGAGGGGCAGAAGGGGCCAACGTCCTGACTTTC
TRBJ2-7 | - | TRBV6-2/TRBV6-3 | - | CASSYSNRPVYEQYF | TGTGCCAGCAGTTACTCGAACAGGCCAGTCTACGAGCAGTACTTC
TRBJ2-3 | TRBD2 | TRBV15 | - | CATSRLSGGNTDTQYF | TGTGCCACCAGCAGACTTAGCGGGGGGAACACAGATACGCAGTATTTT
TRBJ2-3 | TRBD1 | TRBV3-1/TRBV3-2 | - | CASSRRGTGVSNTQYF | TGTGCCAGCAGCCGACGAGGGACAGGGGTATCGAATACGCAGTATTTT
TRBJ2-7 | - | TRBV7-9 | - | CASSFRGDEQYF | TGTGCCAGCAGTTTTCGAGGTGACGAGCAGTACTTC
TRBJ1-2 | - | TRBV29-1 | - | CSVETYSIYGYTF | TGCAGCGTTGAGACCTATTCTATCTATGGCTACACCTTC
TRBJ1-2 | TRBD1 | TRBV27 | - | CASSLQGGFGGYTF | TGTGCCAGCAGTCTTCAGGGGGGGTTTGGTGGCTACACCTTC
TRBJ1-2 | TRBD1 | TRBV3-1/TRBV3-2 | - | CASSQNRGPYTF | TGTGCCAGCAGCCAAAACAGGGGGCCGTACACCTTC
TRBJ2-7 | - | TRBV4-1 | - | CASSPTGSSSYEQYF | TGCGCCAGCAGCCCGACCGGGTCTTCCTCCTACGAGCAGTACTTC
TRBJ2-7 | TRBD1 | TRBV3-1/TRBV3-2 | - | CASSLTGTGKNEQYF | TGTGCCAGCAGCCTAACCGGGACAGGGAAGAACGAGCAGTACTTC
TRBJ2-2 | - | TRBV7-2 | - | CASSSSAVRTGELFF | TGTGCCAGCAGCTCAAGTGCGGTGCGGACCGGGGAGCTGTTTTTT
TRBJ2-3 | - | TRBV10-1 | - | CASGTDLRFSTDTQYF | TGCGCCAGCGGAACAGACCTTAGATTTAGCACAGATACGCAGTATTTT
TRBJ2-7 | TRBD1 | TRBV5-4 | - | CASSLFGTGVSEQYF | TGTGCCAGCAGCTTGTTTGGGACAGGGGTGAGTGAGCAGTACTTC
TRBJ1-5 | - | TRBV10-3 | many | CAISESQTGNQPQHF | TGTGCCATCAGTGAGTCTCAAACAGGGAACCAGCCCCAGCATTTT
TRBJ1-5 | TRBD1 | TRBV18 | - | CASSPTATGFNQPQHF | TGTGCCAGCTCACCAACGGCGACAGGGTTCAATCAGCCCCAGCATTTT
TRBJ1-4 | TRBD1 | TRBV5-1 | few | CASSWDSDEKLFF | TGCGCCAGCAGCTGGGACAGTGATGAAAAACTGTTTTTT
TRBJ1-2 | - | TRBV27 | - | CASSLYGDRYGYTF | TGTGCCAGCAGTTTATACGGGGATCGTTATGGCTACACCTTC
TRBJ1-6 | - | TRBV9 | - | CASSSLEAADSPLHF | TGTGCCAGCAGCTCGTTGGAAGCGGCTGATTCACCCCTCCACTTT
TRBJ2-5 | - | TRBV20-1 | - | CSATWGETQYF | TGCAGTGCTACCTGGGGGGAGACCCAGTACTTC
TRBJ1-1 | - | TRBV6-1 | - | CASSDRYTEAFF | TGTGCCAGCAGTGACAGATACACTGAAGCTTTCTTT
TRBJ2-2 | - | TRBV29-1 | - | CSAGASARNTGELFF | TGCAGCGCTGGGGCTAGCGCCCGAAACACCGGGGAGCTGTTTTTT
TRBJ2-7 | TRBD1 | TRBV6-1 | - | CASSETGGRSYEQYF | TGTGCCAGCAGTGAAACAGGGGGAAGATCCTACGAGCAGTACTTC
TRBJ1-1 | - | TRBV19 | - | CASSIDRTTEAFF | TGTGCCAGTAGTATAGACAGGACAACTGAAGCTTTCTTT
TRBJ2-7 | TRBD2 | TRBV7-3 | - | CASSPAGDSYEQYF | TGTGCCAGCAGCCCGGCGGGGGACTCCTACGAGCAGTACTTC
TRBJ1-2 | - | TRBV2 | - | CASSEAGQLGYGYTF | TGTGCCAGCAGTGAAGCCGGGCAACTGGGGTATGGCTACACCTTC
TRBJ1-3 | - | TRBV15 | - | CATSSFRGGNTIYF | TGTGCCACCAGCAGCTTTAGGGGGGGAAACACCATATATTTT
TRBJ2-7 | TRBD1 | TRBV4-2 | - | CASSPGTGLSYEQYF | TGTGCCAGCAGCCCGGGGACAGGGCTTTCCTACGAGCAGTACTTC
TRBJ2-5 | TRBD1 | TRBV11-2 | - | CASSPQGQGSQETQYF | TGTGCCAGCAGCCCGCAGGGACAGGGGTCCCAAGAGACCCAGTACTTC
TRBJ2-5 | - | TRBV5-4 | - | CASSLLETQYF | TGTGCCAGCAGCTTATTAGAGACCCAGTACTTC